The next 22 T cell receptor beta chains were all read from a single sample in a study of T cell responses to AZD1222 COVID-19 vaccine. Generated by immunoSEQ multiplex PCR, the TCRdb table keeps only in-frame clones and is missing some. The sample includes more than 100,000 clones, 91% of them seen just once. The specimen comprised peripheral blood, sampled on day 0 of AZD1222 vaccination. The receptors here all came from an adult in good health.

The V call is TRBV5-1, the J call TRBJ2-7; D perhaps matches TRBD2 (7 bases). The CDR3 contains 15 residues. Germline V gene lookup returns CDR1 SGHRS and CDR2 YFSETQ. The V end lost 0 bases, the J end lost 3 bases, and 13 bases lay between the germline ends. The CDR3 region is CASSLEGEGFYEQYF. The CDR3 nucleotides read TGCGCCAGCAGCTTGGAGGGGGAGGGTTTCTACGAGCAGTACTTC.

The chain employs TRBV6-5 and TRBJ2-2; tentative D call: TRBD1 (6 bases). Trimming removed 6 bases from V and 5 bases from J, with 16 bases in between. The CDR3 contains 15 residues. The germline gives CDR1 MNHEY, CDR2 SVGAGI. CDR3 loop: CASRSTGSQTGELFF. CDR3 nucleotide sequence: TGTGCCAGCAGATCCACAGGGAGTCAAACCGGGGAGCTGTTTTTT.

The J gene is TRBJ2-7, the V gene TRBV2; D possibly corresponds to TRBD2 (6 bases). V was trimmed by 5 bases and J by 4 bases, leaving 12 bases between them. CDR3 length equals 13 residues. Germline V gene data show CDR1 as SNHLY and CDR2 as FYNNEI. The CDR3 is CASSPGTRYEQYF. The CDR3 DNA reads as TGTGCCAGCAGTCCCGGGACTCGGTACGAGCAGTACTTC. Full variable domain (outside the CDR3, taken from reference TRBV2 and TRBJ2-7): EPEVTQTPSHQVTQMGQEVILRCVPISNHLYFYWYRQILGQKVEFLVSFYNNEISEKSEIFDDQFSVERPDGSNFTLKIRSTKLEDSAMYFCASSPGTRYEQYFGPGTRLTVT.

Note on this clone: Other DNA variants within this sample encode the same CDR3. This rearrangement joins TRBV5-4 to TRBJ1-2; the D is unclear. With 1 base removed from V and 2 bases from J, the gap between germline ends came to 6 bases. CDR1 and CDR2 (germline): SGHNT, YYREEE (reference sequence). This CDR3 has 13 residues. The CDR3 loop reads CASSLTENYGYTF. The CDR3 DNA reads TGTGCCAGCAGCTTGACAGAGAACTATGGCTACACCTTC.

The CDR3 loop reads CASSLSVSLGAFF. The CDR3 DNA sequence: TGCGCCAGCAGCTTGTCGGTGTCTCTCGGAGCTTTCTTT. The V gene is TRBV5-1, the J gene TRBJ1-1; D not certain. The V end was cut by 1 base, the J end by 10 bases, with 14 bases between. CDR1 SGHRS and CDR2 YFSETQ come from the germline V gene. This CDR3 contains 13 residues.

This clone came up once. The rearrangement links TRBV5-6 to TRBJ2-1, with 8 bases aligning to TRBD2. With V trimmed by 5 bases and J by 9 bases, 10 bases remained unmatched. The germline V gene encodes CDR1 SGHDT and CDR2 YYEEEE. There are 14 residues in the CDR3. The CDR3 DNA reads TGTGCCAGCAGGCGCGTCGGCGGGAGGTTTGAGCAGTTCTTC. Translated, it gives CASRRVGGRFEQFF.

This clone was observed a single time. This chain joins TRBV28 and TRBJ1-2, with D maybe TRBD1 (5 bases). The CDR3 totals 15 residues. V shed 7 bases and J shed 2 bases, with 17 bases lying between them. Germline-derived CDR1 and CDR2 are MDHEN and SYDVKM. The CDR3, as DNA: TGTGCCAGCACCGCCCCGGGGCAGGGCAACTATGGCTACACCTTC. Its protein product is CASTAPGQGNYGYTF.

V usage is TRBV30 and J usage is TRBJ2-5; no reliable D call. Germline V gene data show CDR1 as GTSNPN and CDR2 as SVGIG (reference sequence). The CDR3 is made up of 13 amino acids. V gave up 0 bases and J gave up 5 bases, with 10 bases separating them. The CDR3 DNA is TGTGCCTGGAGTGTACGCATACGGGAGACCCAGTACTTC. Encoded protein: CAWSVRIRETQYF. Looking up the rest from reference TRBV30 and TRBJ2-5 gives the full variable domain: SQTIHQWPATLVQPVGSPLSLECTVEGTSNPNLYWYRQAAGRGLQLLFYSVGIGQISSEVPQNLSASRPQDRQFILSSKKLLLSDSGFYLCAWSVRIRETQYFGPGTRLLVL.

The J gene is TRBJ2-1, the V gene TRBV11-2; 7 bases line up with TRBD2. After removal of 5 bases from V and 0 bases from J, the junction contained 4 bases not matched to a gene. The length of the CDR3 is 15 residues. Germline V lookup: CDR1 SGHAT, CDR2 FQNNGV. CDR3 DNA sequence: TGTGCCAGCAGCCCGAGCGGGACCTCCTACAATGAGCAGTTCTTC. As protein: CASSPSGTSYNEQFF.

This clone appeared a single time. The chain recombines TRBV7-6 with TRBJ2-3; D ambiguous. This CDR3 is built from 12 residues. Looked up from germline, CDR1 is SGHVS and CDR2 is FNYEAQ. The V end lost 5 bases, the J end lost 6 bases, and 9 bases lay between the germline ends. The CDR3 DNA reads TGTGCCAGCAGCCCCAGCAGGGATACGCAGTATTTT. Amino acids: CASSPSRDTQYF.

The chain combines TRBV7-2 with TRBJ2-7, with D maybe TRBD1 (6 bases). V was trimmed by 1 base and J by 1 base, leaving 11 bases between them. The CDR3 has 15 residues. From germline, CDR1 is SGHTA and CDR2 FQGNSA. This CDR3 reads CASSLDRAPSYEQYF. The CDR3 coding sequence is TGTGCCAGCAGCTTAGACAGGGCCCCTTCCTACGAGCAGTACTTC.

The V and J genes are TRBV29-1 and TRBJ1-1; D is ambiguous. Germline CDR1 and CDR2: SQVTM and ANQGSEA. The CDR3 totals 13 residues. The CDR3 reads CSIQGPRNTEAFF. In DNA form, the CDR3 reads TGCAGTATCCAAGGACCCAGGAACACTGAAGCTTTCTTT.

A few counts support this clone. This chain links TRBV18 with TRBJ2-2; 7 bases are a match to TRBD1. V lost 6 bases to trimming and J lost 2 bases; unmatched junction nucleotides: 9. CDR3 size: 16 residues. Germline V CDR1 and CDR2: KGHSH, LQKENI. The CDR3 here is CASSLLGDSNTGELFF. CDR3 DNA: TGTGCCAGCTCGCTCCTAGGGGACAGTAACACCGGGGAGCTGTTTTTT. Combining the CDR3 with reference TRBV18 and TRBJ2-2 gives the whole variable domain NAGVMQNPRHLVRRRGQEARLRCSPMKGHSHVYWYRQLPEEGLKFMVYLQKENIIDESGMPKERFSAEFPKEGPSILRIQQVVRGDSAAYFCASSLLGDSNTGELFFGEGSRLTVL.

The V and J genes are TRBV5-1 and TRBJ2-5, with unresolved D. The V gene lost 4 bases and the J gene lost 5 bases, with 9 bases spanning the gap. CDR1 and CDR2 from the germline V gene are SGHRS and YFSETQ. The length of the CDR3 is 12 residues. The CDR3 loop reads CASSTPEETQYF. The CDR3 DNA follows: TGCGCCAGCAGCACCCCTGAGGAGACCCAGTACTTC.

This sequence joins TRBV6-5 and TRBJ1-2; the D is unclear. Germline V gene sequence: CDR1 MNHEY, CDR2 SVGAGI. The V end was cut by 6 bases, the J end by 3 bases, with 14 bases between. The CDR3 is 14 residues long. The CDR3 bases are TGTGCCAGCAGCCAGCACAGCTTCTACTATGGCTACACCTTC. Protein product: CASSQHSFYYGYTF.

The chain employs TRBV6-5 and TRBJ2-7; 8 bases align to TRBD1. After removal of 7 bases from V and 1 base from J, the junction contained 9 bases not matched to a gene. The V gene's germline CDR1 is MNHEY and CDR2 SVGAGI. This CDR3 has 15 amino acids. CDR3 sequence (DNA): TGTGCCAGCACCACTTCGACAGGGGCTTCCTACGAGCAGTACTTC. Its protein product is CASTTSTGASYEQYF.

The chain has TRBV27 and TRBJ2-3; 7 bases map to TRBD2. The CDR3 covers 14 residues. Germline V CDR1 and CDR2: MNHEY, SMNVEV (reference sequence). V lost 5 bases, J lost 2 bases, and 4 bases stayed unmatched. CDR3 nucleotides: TGTGCCAGCAGTCTAGGACTAGTCACAGATACGCAGTATTTT. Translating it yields CASSLGLVTDTQYF.

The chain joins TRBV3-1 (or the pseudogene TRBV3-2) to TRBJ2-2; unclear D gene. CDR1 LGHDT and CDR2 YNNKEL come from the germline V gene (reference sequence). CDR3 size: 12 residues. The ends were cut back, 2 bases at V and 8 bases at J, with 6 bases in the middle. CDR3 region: CASSQWAGELFF. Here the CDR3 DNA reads TGTGCCAGCAGCCAATGGGCTGGGGAGCTGTTTTTT.

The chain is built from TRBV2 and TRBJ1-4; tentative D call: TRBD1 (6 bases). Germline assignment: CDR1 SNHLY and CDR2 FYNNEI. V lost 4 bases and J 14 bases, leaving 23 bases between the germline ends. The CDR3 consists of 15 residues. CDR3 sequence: CASSGDTPGSLRLFF. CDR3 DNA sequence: TGTGCCAGCAGTGGGGACACCCCAGGCTCCTTGAGGCTGTTTTTT.

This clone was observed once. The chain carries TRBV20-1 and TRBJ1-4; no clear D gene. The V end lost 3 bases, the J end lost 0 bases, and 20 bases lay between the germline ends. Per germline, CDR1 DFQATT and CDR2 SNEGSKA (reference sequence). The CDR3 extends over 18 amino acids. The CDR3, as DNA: TGCAGTGCTAGTAGGGCAGGAGCCACCGCTGCAACTAATGAAAAACTGTTTTTT. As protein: CSASRAGATAATNEKLFF.

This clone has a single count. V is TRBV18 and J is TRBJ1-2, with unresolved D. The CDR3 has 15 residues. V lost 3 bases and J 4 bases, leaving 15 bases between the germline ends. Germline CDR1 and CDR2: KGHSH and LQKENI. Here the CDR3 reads CASSPAAGPLYGYTF. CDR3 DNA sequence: TGTGCCAGCTCACCGGCGGCAGGCCCGCTCTATGGCTACACCTTC.

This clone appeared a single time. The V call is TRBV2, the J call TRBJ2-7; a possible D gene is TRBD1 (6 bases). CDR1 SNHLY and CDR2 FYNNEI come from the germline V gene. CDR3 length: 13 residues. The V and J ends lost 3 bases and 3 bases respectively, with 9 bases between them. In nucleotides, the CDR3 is TGTGCCAGCAGTGACGGGGACATCTACGAGCAGTACTTC. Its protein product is CASSDGDIYEQYF. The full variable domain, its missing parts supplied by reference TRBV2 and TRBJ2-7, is EPEVTQTPSHQVTQMGQEVILRCVPISNHLYFYWYRQILGQKVEFLVSFYNNEISEKSEIFDDQFSVERPDGSNFTLKIRSTKLEDSAMYFCASSDGDIYEQYFGPGTRLTVT.